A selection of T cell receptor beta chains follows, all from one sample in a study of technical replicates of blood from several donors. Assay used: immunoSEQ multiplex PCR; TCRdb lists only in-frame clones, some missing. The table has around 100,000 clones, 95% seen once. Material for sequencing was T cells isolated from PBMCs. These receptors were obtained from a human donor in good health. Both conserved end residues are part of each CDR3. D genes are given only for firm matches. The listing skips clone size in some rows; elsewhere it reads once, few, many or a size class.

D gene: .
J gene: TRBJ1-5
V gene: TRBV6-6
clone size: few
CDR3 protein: CASSYYPGQTQHF
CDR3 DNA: TGTGCCAGCAGTTACTACCCGGGACAAACTCAGCATTTT

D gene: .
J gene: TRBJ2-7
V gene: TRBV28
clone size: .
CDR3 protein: CASRKQGISWGEQYF
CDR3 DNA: TGTGCCAGCAGGAAACAGGGCATCTCATGGGGCGAGCAGTACTTC

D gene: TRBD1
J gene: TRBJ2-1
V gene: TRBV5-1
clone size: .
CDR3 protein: CASSPGGADRVYNEQFF
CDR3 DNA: TGCGCCAGCAGCCCAGGAGGAGCTGACAGGGTATACAATGAGCAGTTCTTC

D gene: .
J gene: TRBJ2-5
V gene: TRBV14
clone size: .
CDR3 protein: CASSKTGKETQYF
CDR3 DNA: TGTGCCAGCAGCAAAACAGGGAAAGAGACCCAGTACTTC

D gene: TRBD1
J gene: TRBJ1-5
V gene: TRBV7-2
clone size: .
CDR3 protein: CASSLGGTGLNQPQHF
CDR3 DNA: TGTGCCAGCAGCTTAGGAGGGACAGGGTTAAATCAGCCCCAGCATTTT

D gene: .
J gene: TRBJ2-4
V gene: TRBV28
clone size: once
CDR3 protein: CASSLQGTKNIQYF
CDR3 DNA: TGTGCCAGCAGTTTGCAGGGGACCAAAAACATTCAGTACTTC

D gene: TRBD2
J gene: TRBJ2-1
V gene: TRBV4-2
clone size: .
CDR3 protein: CASSQGTSGYNEQFF
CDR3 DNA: TGTGCCAGCAGCCAGGGGACTAGCGGATACAATGAGCAGTTCTTC

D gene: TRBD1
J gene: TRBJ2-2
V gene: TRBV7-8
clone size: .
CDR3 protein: CASSFRQGHTGELFF
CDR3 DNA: TGTGCCAGCAGCTTCCGACAGGGACACACCGGGGAGCTGTTTTTT

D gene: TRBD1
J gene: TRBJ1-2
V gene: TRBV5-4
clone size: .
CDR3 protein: CASSQGQASNYGYTF
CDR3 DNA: TGTGCCAGCAGCCAGGGACAGGCCTCTAACTATGGCTACACCTTC

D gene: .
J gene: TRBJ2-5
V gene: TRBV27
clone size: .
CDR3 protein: CASSRLGAGETQYF
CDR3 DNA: TGTGCCAGCAGCCGGCTCGGCGCAGGCGAGACCCAGTACTTC

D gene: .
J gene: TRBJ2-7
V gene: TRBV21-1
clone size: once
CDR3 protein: CASSKLGRIKYEQYF
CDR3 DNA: TGTGCCAGCAGCAAACTGGGGAGGATAAAGTACGAGCAGTACTTC

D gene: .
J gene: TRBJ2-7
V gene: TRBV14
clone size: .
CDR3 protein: CASSKKRAGTYEQYF
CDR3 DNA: TGTGCCAGCAGCAAAAAGAGGGCCGGGACCTACGAGCAGTACTTC

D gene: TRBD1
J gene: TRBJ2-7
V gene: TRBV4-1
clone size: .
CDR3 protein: CASSQVVRQGSSYEQYF
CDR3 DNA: TGCGCCAGCAGCCAAGTCGTTAGACAGGGGAGCTCCTACGAGCAGTACTTC

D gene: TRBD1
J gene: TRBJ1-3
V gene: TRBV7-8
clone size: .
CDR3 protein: CASSPPGQGAGNTIYF
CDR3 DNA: TGTGCCAGCAGCCCACCGGGACAGGGGGCTGGAAACACCATATATTTT

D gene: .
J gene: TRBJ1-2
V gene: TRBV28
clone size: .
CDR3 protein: CASSLPLSANYGYTF
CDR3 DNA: TGTGCCAGCAGTTTGCCCCTCTCGGCTAACTATGGCTACACCTTC

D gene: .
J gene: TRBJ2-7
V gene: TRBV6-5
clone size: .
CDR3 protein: CASSPPPEQYF
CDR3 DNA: TGTGCCAGCAGTCCCCCCCCGGAGCAGTACTTC

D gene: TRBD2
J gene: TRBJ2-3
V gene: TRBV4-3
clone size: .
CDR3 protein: CASSRTSYTDTQYF
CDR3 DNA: TGCGCCAGCAGTCGGACTAGCTACACAGATACGCAGTATTTT

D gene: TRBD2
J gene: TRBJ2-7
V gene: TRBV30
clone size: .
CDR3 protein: CAWTPGIAGHEQYF
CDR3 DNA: TGTGCCTGGACCCCGGGGATAGCGGGACACGAGCAGTACTTC

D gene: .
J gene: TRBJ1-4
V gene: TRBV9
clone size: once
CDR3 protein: CASSGGLQAGKLFF
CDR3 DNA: TGTGCCAGCAGCGGGGGCCTCCAGGCAGGGAAACTGTTTTTT

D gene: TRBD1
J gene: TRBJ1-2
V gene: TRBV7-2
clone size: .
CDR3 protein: CASSLGQIYGYTF
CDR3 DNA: TGTGCCAGCAGCTTGGGACAGATATATGGCTACACCTTC

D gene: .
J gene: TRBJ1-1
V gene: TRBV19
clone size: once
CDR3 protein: CASRVEGQTALGLHTEAFF
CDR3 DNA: TGTGCCAGTAGGGTGGAGGGGCAGACAGCACTTGGGTTGCACACTGAAGCTTTCTTT

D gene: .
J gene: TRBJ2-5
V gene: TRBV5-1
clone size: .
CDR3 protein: CASSQTGILETQYF
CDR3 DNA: TGCGCCAGCAGCCAAACCGGGATCCTAGAGACCCAGTACTTC

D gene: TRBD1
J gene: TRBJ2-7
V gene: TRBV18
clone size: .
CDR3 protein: CASSGQGALYEQYF
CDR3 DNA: TGTGCCAGCTCGGGACAGGGGGCCCTTTACGAGCAGTACTTC

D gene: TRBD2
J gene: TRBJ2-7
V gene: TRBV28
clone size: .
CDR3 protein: CASTSGMGEQYF
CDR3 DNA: TGTGCCAGCACTAGCGGGATGGGGGAGCAGTACTTC

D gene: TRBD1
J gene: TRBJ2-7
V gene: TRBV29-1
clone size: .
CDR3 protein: CSVEGDGQGGSYEQYF
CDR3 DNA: TGCAGCGTTGAGGGGGATGGACAGGGAGGCTCCTACGAGCAGTACTTC

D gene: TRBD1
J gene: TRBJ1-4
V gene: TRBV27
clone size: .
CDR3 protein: CASSRRQGYSIRSEKLFF
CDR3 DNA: TGTGCCAGCAGTAGGAGACAGGGGTATTCGATACGTAGTGAAAAACTGTTTTTT

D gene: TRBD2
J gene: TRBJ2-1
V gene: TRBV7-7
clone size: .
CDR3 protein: CASSFGRGRGNEQFF
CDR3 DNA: TGTGCTAGCAGCTTCGGGCGCGGGAGGGGGAATGAGCAGTTCTTC

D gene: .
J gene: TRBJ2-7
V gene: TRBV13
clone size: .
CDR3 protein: CASSLDGLLSYEQYF
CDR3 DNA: TGTGCCAGCAGCTTAGATGGACTACTCTCCTACGAGCAGTACTTC

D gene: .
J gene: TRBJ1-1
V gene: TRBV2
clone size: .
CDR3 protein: CASRQDRNTEAFF
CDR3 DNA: TGTGCCAGCAGACAAGACAGGAACACTGAAGCTTTCTTT

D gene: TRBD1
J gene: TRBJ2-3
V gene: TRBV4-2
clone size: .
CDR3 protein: CASRGTGGTDTQYF
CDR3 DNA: TGTGCCAGCAGGGGGACAGGGGGCACAGATACGCAGTATTTT

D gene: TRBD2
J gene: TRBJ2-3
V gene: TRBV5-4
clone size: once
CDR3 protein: CASSFGLAGAADTQYF
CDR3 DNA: TGTGCCAGCAGCTTCGGACTAGCGGGAGCTGCAGATACGCAGTATTTT

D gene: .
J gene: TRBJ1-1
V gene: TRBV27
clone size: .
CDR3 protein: CASSLGLNTEAFF
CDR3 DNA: TGTGCCAGCAGTTTGGGCTTGAACACTGAAGCTTTCTTT

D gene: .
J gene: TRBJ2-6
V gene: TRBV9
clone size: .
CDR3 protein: CASSKQGVGANVLTF
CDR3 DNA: TGTGCCAGCAGTAAGCAGGGCGTTGGGGCCAACGTCCTGACTTTC

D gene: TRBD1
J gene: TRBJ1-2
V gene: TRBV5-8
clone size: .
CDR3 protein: CASSPGQGAYGYTF
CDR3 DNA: TGTGCCAGCAGCCCGGGACAGGGCGCCTATGGCTACACCTTC

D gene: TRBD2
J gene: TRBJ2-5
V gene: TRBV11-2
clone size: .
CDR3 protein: CASSSGGRESWETQYF
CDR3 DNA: TGTGCCAGCAGCTCTGGCGGGCGGGAGTCGTGGGAGACCCAGTACTTC

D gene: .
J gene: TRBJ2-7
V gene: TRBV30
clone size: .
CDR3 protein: CAGLKTAANYEQYF
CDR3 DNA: TGTGCCGGACTAAAGACAGCCGCCAACTACGAGCAGTACTTC

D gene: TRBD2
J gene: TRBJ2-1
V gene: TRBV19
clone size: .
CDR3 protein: CASRVAGVGEQFF
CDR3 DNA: TGTGCCAGTAGGGTAGCGGGAGTAGGCGAGCAGTTCTTC

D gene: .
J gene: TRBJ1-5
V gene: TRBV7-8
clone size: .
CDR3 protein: CASSLSGSGTQPQHF
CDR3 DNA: TGTGCCAGCAGCTTATCGGGATCTGGGACACAGCCCCAGCATTTT

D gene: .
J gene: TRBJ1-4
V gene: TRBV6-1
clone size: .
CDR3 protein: CASSEALQRGYNEKLFF
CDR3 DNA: TGTGCCAGCAGTGAAGCTCTCCAGCGCGGCTATAATGAAAAACTGTTTTTT

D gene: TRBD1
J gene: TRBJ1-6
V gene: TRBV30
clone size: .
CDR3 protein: CAWSVQGALHF
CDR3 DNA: TGTGCCTGGAGTGTACAGGGGGCCCTCCACTTT

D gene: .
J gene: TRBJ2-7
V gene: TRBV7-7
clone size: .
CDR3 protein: CASSLAATSEQYF
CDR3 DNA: TGTGCTAGCAGCTTAGCGGCAACAAGCGAGCAGTACTTC